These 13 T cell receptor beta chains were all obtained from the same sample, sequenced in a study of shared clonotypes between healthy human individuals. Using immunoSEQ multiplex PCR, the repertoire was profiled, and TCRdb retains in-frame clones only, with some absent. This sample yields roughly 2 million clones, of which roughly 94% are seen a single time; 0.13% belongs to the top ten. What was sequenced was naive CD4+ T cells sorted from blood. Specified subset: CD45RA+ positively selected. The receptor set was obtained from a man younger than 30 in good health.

CDR3 nucleotides: TGTGCCAGCAGCCCGTTACAGGGGGCGGTCACTGAAGCTTTCTTT. This sequence encodes CASSPLQGAVTEAFF. The chain employs TRBV7-2 and TRBJ1-1; 9 nucleotides match TRBD1. Trimming removed 5 bases from V and 4 bases from J; junction bases left unmatched: 8. This CDR3 region has 15 residues. CDR1 and CDR2 (germline): SGHTA, FQGNSA.

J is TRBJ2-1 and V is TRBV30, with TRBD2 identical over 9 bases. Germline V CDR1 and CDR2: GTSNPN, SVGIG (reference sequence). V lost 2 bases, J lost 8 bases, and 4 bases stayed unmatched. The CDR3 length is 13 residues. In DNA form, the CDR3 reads TGTGCCTGGAGTAGGCGGGAGGGTCATGAGCAGTTCTTC. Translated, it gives CAWSRREGHEQFF.

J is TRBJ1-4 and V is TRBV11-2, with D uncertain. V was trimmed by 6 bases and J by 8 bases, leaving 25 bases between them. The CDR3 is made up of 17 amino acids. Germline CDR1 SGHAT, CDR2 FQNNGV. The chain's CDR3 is CASSPGSFYSEGEKLFF. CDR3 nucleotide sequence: TGTGCCAGCAGTCCCGGATCGTTCTACTCCGAAGGGGAAAAACTGTTTTTT.

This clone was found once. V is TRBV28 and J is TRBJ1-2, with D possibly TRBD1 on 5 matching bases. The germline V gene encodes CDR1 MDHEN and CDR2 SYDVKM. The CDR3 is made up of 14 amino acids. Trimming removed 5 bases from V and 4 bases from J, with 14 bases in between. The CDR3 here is CASSTPAGPYGYTF. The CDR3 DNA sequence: TGTGCCAGCAGTACCCCCGCAGGGCCCTATGGCTACACCTTC.

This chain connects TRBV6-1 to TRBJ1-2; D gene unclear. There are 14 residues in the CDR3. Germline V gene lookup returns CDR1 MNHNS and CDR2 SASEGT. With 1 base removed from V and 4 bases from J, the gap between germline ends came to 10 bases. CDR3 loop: CASSEGGISYGYTF. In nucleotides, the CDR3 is TGTGCCAGCAGTGAAGGAGGGATTAGCTATGGCTACACCTTC.

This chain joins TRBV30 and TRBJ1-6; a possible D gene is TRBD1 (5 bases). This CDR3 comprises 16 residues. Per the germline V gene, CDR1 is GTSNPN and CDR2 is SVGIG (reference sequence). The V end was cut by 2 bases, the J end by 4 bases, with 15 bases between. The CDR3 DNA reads TGTGCCTGGAGTACACGGCAGGGCGGTTATAATTCACCCCTCCACTTT. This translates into CAWSTRQGGYNSPLHF.

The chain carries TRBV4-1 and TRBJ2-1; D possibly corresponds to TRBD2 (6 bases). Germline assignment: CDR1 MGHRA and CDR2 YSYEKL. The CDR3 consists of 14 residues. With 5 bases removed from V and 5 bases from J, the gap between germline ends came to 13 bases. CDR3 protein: CASSTLPGDNEQFF. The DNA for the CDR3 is TGCGCCAGCAGCACCCTCCCGGGGGACAATGAGCAGTTCTTC.

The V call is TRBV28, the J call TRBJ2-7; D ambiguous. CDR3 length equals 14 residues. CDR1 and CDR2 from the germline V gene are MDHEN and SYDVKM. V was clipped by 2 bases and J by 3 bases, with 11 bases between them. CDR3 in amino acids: CASSLIYLGYEQYF. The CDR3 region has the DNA TGTGCCAGCAGTTTAATATACTTGGGCTACGAGCAGTACTTC.

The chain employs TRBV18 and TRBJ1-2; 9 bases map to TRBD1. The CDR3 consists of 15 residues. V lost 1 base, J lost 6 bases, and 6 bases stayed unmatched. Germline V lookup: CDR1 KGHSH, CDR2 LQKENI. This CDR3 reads CASSPQGQGHDGYTF. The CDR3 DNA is TGTGCCAGCTCACCACAGGGACAGGGCCACGATGGCTACACCTTC.

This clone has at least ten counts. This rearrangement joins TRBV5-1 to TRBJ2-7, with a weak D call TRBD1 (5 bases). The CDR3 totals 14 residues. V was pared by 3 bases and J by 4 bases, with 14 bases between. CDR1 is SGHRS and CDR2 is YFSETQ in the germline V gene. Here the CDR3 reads CASSWTTVGYEQYF. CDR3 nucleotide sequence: TGCGCCAGCAGCTGGACGACAGTAGGGTACGAGCAGTACTTC.

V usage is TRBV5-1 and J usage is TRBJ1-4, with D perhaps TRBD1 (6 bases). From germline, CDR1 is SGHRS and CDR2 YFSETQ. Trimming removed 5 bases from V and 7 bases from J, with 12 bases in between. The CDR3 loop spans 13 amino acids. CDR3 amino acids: CASRRGGLEKLFF. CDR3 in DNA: TGCGCCAGCAGAAGGGGGGGACTTGAAAAACTGTTTTTT.

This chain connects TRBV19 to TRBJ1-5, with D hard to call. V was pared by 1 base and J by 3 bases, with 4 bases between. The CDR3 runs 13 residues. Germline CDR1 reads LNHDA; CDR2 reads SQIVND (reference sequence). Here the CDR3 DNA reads TGTGCCAGTAGTATAGTTACCAATCAGCCCCAGCATTTT. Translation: CASSIVTNQPQHF. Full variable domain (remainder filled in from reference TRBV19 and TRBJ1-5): DGGITQSPKYLFRKEGQNVTLSCEQNLNHDAMYWYRQDPGQGLRLIYYSQIVNDFQKGDIAEGYSVSREKKESFPLTVTSAQKNPTAFYLCASSIVTNQPQHFGDGTRLSIL.

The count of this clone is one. CDR3 sequence reads: CSSTGTSGSNTDTQYF. CDR3 in DNA: TGCAGCTCTACCGGGACTAGCGGGAGCAATACAGATACGCAGTATTTT. This chain uses TRBV29-1 with TRBJ2-3; TRBD2 matches 14 bases. Germline trimming cut 8 bases from V and 3 bases from J; bases unmatched to any gene: 10. CDR1 is SQVTM and CDR2 is ANQGSEA in the germline V gene. This CDR3 spans 16 amino acids.